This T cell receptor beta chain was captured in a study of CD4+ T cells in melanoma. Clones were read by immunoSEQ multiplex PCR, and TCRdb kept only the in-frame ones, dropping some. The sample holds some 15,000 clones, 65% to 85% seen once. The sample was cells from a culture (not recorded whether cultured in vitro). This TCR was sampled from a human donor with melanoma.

This CDR3 reads CASSLVGASYNEQFF. CDR3 DNA sequence: TGTGCCAGCAGCTTAGTAGGAGCGTCCTACAATGAGCAGTTCTTC. The V call is TRBV11-2, the J call TRBJ2-1; D unclear. V was clipped by 1 base and J by 1 base, with 8 bases between them. The CDR3 sequence is 15 residues long. The germline gives CDR1 SGHAT, CDR2 FQNNGV.